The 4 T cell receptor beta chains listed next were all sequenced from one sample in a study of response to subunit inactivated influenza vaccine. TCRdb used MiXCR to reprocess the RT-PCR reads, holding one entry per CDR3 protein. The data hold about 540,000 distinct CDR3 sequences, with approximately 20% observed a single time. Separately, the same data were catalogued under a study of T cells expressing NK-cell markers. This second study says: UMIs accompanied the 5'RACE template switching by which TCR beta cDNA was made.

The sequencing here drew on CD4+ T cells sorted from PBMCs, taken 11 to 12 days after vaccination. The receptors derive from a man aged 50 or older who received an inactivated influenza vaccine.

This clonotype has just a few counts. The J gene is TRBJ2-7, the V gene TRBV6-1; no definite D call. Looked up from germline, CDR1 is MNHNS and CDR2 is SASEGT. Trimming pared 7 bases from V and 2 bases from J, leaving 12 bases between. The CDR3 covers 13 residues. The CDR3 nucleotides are TGTGCCAGCAATCCGCAAGCCCCCTACGAGCAGTACTTC. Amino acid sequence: CASNPQAPYEQYF.

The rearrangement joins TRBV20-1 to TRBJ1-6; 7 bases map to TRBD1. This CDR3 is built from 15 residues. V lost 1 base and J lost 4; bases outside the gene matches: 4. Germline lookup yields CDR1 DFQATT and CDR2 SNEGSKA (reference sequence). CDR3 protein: CSARGDSTYNSPLHF. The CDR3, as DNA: TGCAGTGCTAGAGGGGACAGCACTTATAATTCACCCCTCCACTTT.

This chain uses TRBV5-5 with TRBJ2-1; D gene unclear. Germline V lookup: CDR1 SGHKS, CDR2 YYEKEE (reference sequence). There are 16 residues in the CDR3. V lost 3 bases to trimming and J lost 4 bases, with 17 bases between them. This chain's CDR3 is CASSSGSSFGYNEQFF. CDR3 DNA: TGTGCCAGCAGCTCCGGGTCCTCATTCGGGTACAATGAGCAGTTCTTC.

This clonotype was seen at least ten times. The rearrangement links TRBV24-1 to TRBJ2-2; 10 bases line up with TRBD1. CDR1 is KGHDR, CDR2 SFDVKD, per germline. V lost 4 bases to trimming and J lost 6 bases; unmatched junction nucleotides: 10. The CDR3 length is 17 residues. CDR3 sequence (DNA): TGTGCCACCAGTGACGAGACAGGGGGCATAAGGTCCGGGGAGCTGTTTTTT. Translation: CATSDETGGIRSGELFF.